These 26 T cell receptor beta chains originate from one sample sequenced in a study of human T cells and chemical hapten exposure. Each CDR3 protein is one row after TCRdb ran MiXCR on the RACE reads. Of roughly 80,000 distinct CDR3 sequences in the sample, roughly 10% were seen once. Time point denoted: patch test 1, 2 weeks after DPC sensitization. Treatment indicated: therapeutic diphenylcyclopropenone sensitization with weekly scalp DPC. The sample was whole blood, taken in connection with sensitization to the hapten diphenylcyclopropenone (DPC). Source of these receptors: a woman between 45 and 60 years old with alopecia areata. Some clones in this sample may be carry-over from other donors' samples.

The chain joins TRBV7-2 to TRBJ2-7; D could derive from TRBD1 or TRBD2 (6 bases each). V shed 3 bases and J shed 6 bases, with 15 bases lying between them. Germline V gene sequence: CDR1 SGHTA, CDR2 FQGNSA. The CDR3 is 14 amino acids. The CDR3 DNA sequence: TGTGCCAGCAGCTTTGGGGGGCAAATCGGCGAGCAGTACTTC. As protein: CASSFGGQIGEQYF.

This clonotype was seen a handful of times. J is TRBJ2-7 and V is TRBV11-2; possibly TRBD2 for D (6 bases). Germline V lookup: CDR1 SGHAT, CDR2 FQNNGV. V lost 1 base and J lost 0, with 16 bases in between. The CDR3 has 17 residues. The CDR3 spells CASSLGPGSLSSYEQYF. The CDR3 DNA sequence: TGTGCCAGCAGCTTAGGCCCCGGGAGCTTGAGCTCCTACGAGCAGTACTTC.

There are many counts of this clonotype. V and J are TRBV29-1 and TRBJ2-4, with D hard to call. Looked up from germline, CDR1 is SQVTM and CDR2 is ANQGSEA. The length of the CDR3 is 12 residues. With 3 bases removed from V and 8 bases from J, the gap between germline ends came to 11 bases. CDR3 amino acids: CSVEDGWDIQYF. The DNA for the CDR3 is TGCAGCGTTGAGGACGGGTGGGACATTCAGTACTTC.

This clonotype was observed at least ten times. A read error may account for a junction end that differs from germline. The chain has TRBV7-7 and TRBJ2-1, with 8 bases identical to TRBD2. The CDR3 has 15 residues. Looked up from germline, CDR1 is SSHAT and CDR2 is FNYEAQ (reference sequence). The CDR3 protein is CASSPASGGVNEQFF. The CDR3 nucleotides are TGTGCTAGCAGCCCCGCCAGCGGGGGAGTCAATGAGCAGTTCTTC.

This CDR3 is CASSRTSTNTEAFF. The CDR3, as DNA: TGTGCCAGCAGCCGAACATCGACAAACACTGAAGCTTTCTTT. The chain combines TRBV6-1 with TRBJ1-1; D ambiguous. V was cut by 6 bases and J by 2 bases, with 13 bases left in between. CDR1 MNHNS and CDR2 SASEGT come from the germline V gene. There are 14 residues in the CDR3.

V usage is TRBV20-1 and J usage is TRBJ1-2; possible D gene TRBD1, 5 bases. Trimming removed 1 base at V and 8 bases at J, with 14 bases between. CDR1 and CDR2 from the germline V gene are DFQATT and SNEGSKA (reference sequence). The CDR3 covers 13 residues. The CDR3 reads CSARVGTPRGYTF. CDR3 coding DNA: TGCAGTGCTAGAGTCGGGACCCCACGGGGCTACACCTTC.

As concerns this clonotype: This may be a read error, as it is one base from a much larger clone. V is TRBV20-1 and J is TRBJ2-7; tentatively, D is TRBD2 (5 bases). The CDR3 is 13 amino acids. Trimming removed 1 base from V and 3 bases from J, with 10 bases in between. In germline, CDR1 is DFQATT, CDR2 SNEGSKA (reference sequence). CDR3 coding DNA: TGCAGTGCTAGAGGTCGGGGATACTACGAGCAGTACTTC. Translation gives CSARGRGYYEQYF.

The sample holds many counts of this clonotype. V usage is TRBV9 and J usage is TRBJ2-2, with D maybe TRBD2 (5 bases). This CDR3 contains 17 residues. V was cut by 4 bases and J by 4 bases, with 20 bases left in between. Germline lookup yields CDR1 SGDLS and CDR2 YYNGEE. CDR3 bases: TGTGCCAGCAGCCCGACTCGGGAACTTACCATCACCGGGGAGCTGTTTTTT. It specifies CASSPTRELTITGELFF.

This rearrangement joins TRBV7-3 to TRBJ1-3; possibly TRBD1 for D (6 bases). The CDR3 has 13 residues. V lost 5 bases to trimming and J lost 4 bases, with 9 bases between them. The germline V gene has CDR1 SGHTA and CDR2 FQGTGA. CDR3 in DNA: TGTGCCAGCAGCCGGGGACAAGGAAACACCATATATTTT. This codes for CASSRGQGNTIYF.

This clonotype was observed a few times. This chain joins TRBV18 and TRBJ1-2, with 9 bases identical to TRBD1. Germline lookup yields CDR1 KGHSH and CDR2 LQKENI. The CDR3 loop spans 14 amino acids. The J segment lost 3 bases and the V segment lost 3 bases, leaving 2 bases of the junction unmatched. CDR3 bases: TGTGCCAGCTCACCGACAGGGGGTGACTATGGCTACACCTTC. Translated, it gives CASSPTGGDYGYTF.

This clonotype was observed a handful of times. The V and J genes are TRBV27 and TRBJ2-1; D is undetermined. V was clipped by 0 bases and J by 0 bases, with 18 bases between them. This CDR3 comprises 19 residues. Looked up from germline, CDR1 is MNHEY and CDR2 is SMNVEV (reference sequence). This chain's CDR3 is CASSLSVLRAHSSYNEQFF. The CDR3 region has the DNA TGTGCCAGCAGTTTATCGGTTCTCCGAGCGCATAGCTCCTACAATGAGCAGTTCTTC.

In DNA, the CDR3 is TGCGCCAGCAGCTTGGCAGGGGACAACACCGGGGAGCTGTTTTTT. Translating it yields CASSLAGDNTGELFF. The rearrangement joins TRBV5-1 to TRBJ2-2, with a tentative D call TRBD1 (6 bases). Trimming shortened V by 0 bases and J by 2 bases, and 8 bases separated the two germline ends. Germline V lookup: CDR1 SGHRS, CDR2 YFSETQ. The CDR3 consists of 15 residues.

The chain links TRBV20-1 to TRBJ2-7, with TRBD1 matching over 11 bases. V lost 6 bases, J lost 6 bases, and 13 bases stayed unmatched. The CDR3 runs to 15 residues. Germline CDR1 reads DFQATT; CDR2 reads SNEGSKA (reference sequence). CDR3: CSALSRDRGTREQYF. The CDR3 DNA reads TGCAGTGCCCTTAGCCGGGACAGGGGGACCCGCGAGCAGTACTTC.

The J gene is TRBJ2-7, the V gene TRBV4-1, with D possibly matching TRBD1 (5 bases). Looked up from germline, CDR1 is MGHRA and CDR2 is YSYEKL. Trimming stripped 8 bases from V and 1 base from J, with 12 bases between. This CDR3 spans 13 amino acids. For the CDR3, the DNA is TGCGCCAGCGGTAGGACATCTTCCTACGAGCAGTACTTC. Its translation: CASGRTSSYEQYF.

This clonotype has only a few counts. The rearrangement joins TRBV5-4 to TRBJ2-2, with D possibly TRBD1 on 5 matching bases. Per the germline V gene, CDR1 is SGHNT and CDR2 is YYREEE (reference sequence). V lost 1 base and J 8 bases, leaving 9 bases between the germline ends. The CDR3 is 13 residues long. The CDR3 spells CASSLQGKGELFF. The CDR3 region has the DNA TGTGCCAGCAGCTTGCAGGGCAAGGGGGAGCTGTTTTTT. The full variable domain, its missing parts supplied by reference TRBV5-4 and TRBJ2-2, is ETGVTQSPTHLIKTRGQQVTLRCSSQSGHNTVSWYQQALGQGPQFIFQYYREEENGRGNFPPRFSGLQFPNYSSELNVNALELDDSALYLCASSLQGKGELFFGEGSRLTVL.

In this sample, this clonotype turned up many times. This chain joins TRBV20-1 and TRBJ1-1; 7 positions match TRBD1. V was pared by 7 bases and J by 2 bases, with 7 bases of the junction left unmatched. The CDR3 has 13 amino acids. Germline V gives CDR1 DFQATT, CDR2 SNEGSKA (reference sequence). The CDR3 DNA sequence: TGCAGTGTACGGACAGGAGCAAACACTGAAGCTTTCTTT. Protein: CSVRTGANTEAFF.

This clonotype has just a few counts. The rearrangement links TRBV5-1 to TRBJ2-3; D could derive from TRBD1 or TRBD2 (5 bases each). The CDR3 consists of 16 residues. V was pared by 2 bases and J by 4 bases, with 17 bases between. CDR1 and CDR2 from the germline V gene are SGHRS and YFSETQ. The CDR3 DNA reads as TGCGCCAGCAGCTTAGAGGGACGCCGTGGCGCAGATACGCAGTATTTT. It encodes CASSLEGRRGADTQYF.

Ten or more counts support this clonotype. The chain recombines TRBV6-5 with TRBJ2-1; D is uncertain. Trimming stripped 0 bases from V and 12 bases from J, with 12 bases between. The V gene's germline CDR1 is MNHEY and CDR2 SVGAGI. This CDR3 comprises 13 residues. The CDR3 sequence: CASSYSLVGWQFF. The CDR3, as DNA: TGTGCCAGCAGTTACTCCCTCGTGGGCTGGCAGTTCTTC.

This clonotype has just a few counts. The chain couples TRBV7-9 to TRBJ1-4; TRBD1 aligns across 10 bases. Per the germline V gene, CDR1 is SEHNR and CDR2 is FQNEAQ (reference sequence). V gave up 4 bases and J gave up 6 bases; unmatched junction bases: 5. The length of the CDR3 is 15 residues. Here the CDR3 DNA reads TGTGCCAGCAGCTCCCCGGGACAGGGGCATGAAAAACTGTTTTTT. Its protein product is CASSSPGQGHEKLFF.

This clonotype was detected ten times or more. This rearrangement joins TRBV20-1 to TRBJ1-3; D possibly corresponds to TRBD1 (5 bases). The germline V gene has CDR1 DFQATT and CDR2 SNEGSKA (reference sequence). V was trimmed by 5 bases and J by 4 bases, leaving 9 bases between them. The CDR3 is 12 residues long. The chain's CDR3 is CSAPGPGNTIYF. DNA for the CDR3: TGCAGTGCTCCAGGGCCCGGAAACACCATATATTTT.

This clonotype occurred a few times. V is TRBV20-1 and J is TRBJ1-1; TRBD1 aligns across 9 bases. Per germline, CDR1 DFQATT and CDR2 SNEGSKA (reference sequence). The CDR3 has 16 amino acids. The V segment lost 2 bases and the J segment 1 base; nucleotides outside the gene matches: 8. DNA for the CDR3: TGCAGTGCTAGACCTAGAGACAGGGGGACGAACACTGAAGCTTTCTTT. Translating it yields CSARPRDRGTNTEAFF.

This clonotype was observed many times. V usage is TRBV18 and J usage is TRBJ1-1; D call uncertain. In germline, CDR1 is KGHSH, CDR2 LQKENI. This CDR3 has 12 residues. The V gene lost 6 bases and the J gene lost 4 bases, with 9 bases spanning the gap. The CDR3 loop reads CASSSLATEAFF. The CDR3 DNA sequence: TGTGCCAGCTCCAGCCTAGCCACTGAAGCTTTCTTT.

The genes are TRBV20-1 and TRBJ2-5; D is perhaps TRBD1 or TRBD2 (6 bases each). CDR3 length: 15 residues. Germline values: CDR1 DFQATT, CDR2 SNEGSKA (reference sequence). Trimming took 6 bases from V and 4 from J, leaving 21 bases between them. The CDR3 sequence is CSAPYNWGAGETQYF. The CDR3 DNA reads as TGCAGTGCCCCCTACAATTGGGGGGCAGGAGAGACCCAGTACTTC.

Notes on this clonotype: A clone one base away is much larger, so this may be a read error. V usage is TRBV5-1 and J usage is TRBJ1-4; TRBD1 agrees at 8 bases. J was trimmed by 4 bases and V by 4 bases; bases with no gene match: 6. Germline CDR1 SGHRS, CDR2 YFSETQ. CDR3 length: 15 residues. For the CDR3, the DNA is TGCGCCAGCAGCACAGGGACAGGCAGTAATGAAAAACTGTTTTTT. Translated, it gives CASSTGTGSNEKLFF.

This clonotype was seen a handful of times. The chain uses TRBV7-9 and TRBJ1-2; D unclear. The CDR3 has 17 residues. V was shortened by 2 bases and J by 4 bases, with 20 bases between the two germline ends. In germline, CDR1 is SEHNR, CDR2 FQNEAQ (reference sequence). The CDR3 nucleotides read TGTGCCAGCAGCTTACTCCAGGTGTCATCTTCCTTCTATGGCTACACCTTC. It translates to CASSLLQVSSSFYGYTF.

This clonotype showed up many times. The rearrangement joins TRBV28 to TRBJ1-5; 10 bases agree with TRBD1. There are 16 residues in the CDR3. J was trimmed by 2 bases and V by 6 bases; bases with no gene match: 7. From germline, CDR1 is MDHEN and CDR2 SYDVKM. This CDR3 is CASRGGQGYGNQPQHF. The CDR3 region has the DNA TGTGCCAGCAGGGGGGGACAGGGGTACGGCAATCAGCCCCAGCATTTT. Filled out from reference TRBV28 and TRBJ1-5, the complete variable domain reads DVKVTQSSRYLVKRTGEKVFLECVQDMDHENMFWYRQDPGLGLRLIYFSYDVKMKEKGDIPEGYSVSREKKERFSLILESASTNQTSMYLCASRGGQGYGNQPQHFGDGTRLSIL.